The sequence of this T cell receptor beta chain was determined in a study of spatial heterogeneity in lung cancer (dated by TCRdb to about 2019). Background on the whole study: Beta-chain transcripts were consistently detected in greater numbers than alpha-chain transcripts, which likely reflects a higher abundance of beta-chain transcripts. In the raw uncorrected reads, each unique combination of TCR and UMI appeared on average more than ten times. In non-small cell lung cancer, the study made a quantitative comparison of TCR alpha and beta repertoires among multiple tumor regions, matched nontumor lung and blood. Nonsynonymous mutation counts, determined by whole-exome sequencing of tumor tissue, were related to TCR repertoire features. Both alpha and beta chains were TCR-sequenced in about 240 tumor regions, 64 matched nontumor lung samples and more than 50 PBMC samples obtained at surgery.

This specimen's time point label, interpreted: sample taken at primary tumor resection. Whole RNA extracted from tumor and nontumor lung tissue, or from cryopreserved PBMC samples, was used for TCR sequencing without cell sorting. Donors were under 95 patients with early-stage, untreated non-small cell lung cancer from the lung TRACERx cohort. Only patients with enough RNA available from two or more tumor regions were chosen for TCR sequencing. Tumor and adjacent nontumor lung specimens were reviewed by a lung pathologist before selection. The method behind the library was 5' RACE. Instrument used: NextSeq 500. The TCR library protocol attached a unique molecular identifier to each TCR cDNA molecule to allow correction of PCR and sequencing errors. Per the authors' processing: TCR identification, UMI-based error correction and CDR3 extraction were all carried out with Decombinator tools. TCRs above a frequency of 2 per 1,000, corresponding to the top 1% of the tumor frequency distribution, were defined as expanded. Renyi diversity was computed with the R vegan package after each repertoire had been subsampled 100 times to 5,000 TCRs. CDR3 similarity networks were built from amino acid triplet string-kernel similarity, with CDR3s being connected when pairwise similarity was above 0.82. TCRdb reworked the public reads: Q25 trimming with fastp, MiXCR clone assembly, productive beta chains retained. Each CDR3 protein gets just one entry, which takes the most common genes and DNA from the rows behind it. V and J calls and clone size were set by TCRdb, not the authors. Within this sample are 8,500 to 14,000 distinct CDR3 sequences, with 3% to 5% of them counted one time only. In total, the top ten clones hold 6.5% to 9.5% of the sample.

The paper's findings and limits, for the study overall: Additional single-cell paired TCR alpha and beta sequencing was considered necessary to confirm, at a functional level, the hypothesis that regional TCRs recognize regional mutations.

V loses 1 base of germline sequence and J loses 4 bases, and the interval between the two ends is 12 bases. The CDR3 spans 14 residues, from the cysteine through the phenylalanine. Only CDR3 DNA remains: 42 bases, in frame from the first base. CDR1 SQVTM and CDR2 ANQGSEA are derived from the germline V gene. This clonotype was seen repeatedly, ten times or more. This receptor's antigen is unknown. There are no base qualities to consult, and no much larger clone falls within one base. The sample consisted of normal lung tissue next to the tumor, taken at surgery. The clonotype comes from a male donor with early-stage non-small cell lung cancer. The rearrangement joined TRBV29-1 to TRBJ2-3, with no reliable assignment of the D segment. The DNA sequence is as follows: TGCAGCGTTGAAGCGGCGAGTCTCCCAGATACGCAGTATTTT. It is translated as CSVEAASLPDTQYF.